The 11 T cell receptor beta chains below were found in one sample sequenced in a study of blood T cell repertoires in COVID-19. Clones were read by immunoSEQ multiplex PCR, and TCRdb kept only the in-frame ones, dropping some. The sample holds hundreds of thousands of clones; roughly 85% are singletons and the top ten take 4% to 6%. What was sequenced was peripheral blood. The receptors were sampled from a man in his fifties with active or convalescent COVID-19.

The chain couples TRBV10-3 to TRBJ2-1; 10 nucleotides agree with TRBD1. Germline V CDR1 and CDR2: ENHRY, SYGVKD. V was pared by 8 bases and J by 7 bases, with 5 bases of the junction left unmatched. This CDR3 is 13 amino acids long. CDR3 sequence (DNA): TGTGCCATCGGGGGACAGGGGAGGAATGAGCAGTTCTTC. It yields the protein CAIGGQGRNEQFF.

This chain joins TRBV25-1 and TRBJ2-7; D is unresolved. The CDR3 spans 13 residues. The ends were cut back, 5 bases at V and 0 bases at J, with 8 bases in the middle. CDR1 is MGHDK, CDR2 SYGVNS, per germline. Written as DNA, the CDR3 is TGTGCCAGCAGTCTATGGGCCTCCTACGAGCAGTACTTC. Protein sequence: CASSLWASYEQYF.

The rearrangement links TRBV6-1 to TRBJ1-5; weak D call: TRBD1 (5 bases). The CDR3 has 16 residues. V lost 4 bases, J lost 7 bases, and 20 bases lay in between. The germline gives CDR1 MNHNS, CDR2 SASEGT. DNA of the CDR3: TGTGCCAGCAGTGGAAGGTCTGATAGGTGGGGCCAGCCCCAGCATTTT. Its translation is CASSGRSDRWGQPQHF.

V and J are TRBV3-1 (or the pseudogene TRBV3-2) and TRBJ1-2; TRBD1 matches 8 bases. The CDR3 contains 16 residues. Germline CDR1 is LGHDT and CDR2 is YNNKEL (reference sequence). V lost 0 bases and J lost 3; bases outside the gene matches: 6. In DNA form, the CDR3 reads TGTGCCAGCAGCCAAGATCGGACAGGGACCTACTATGGCTACACCTTC. This encodes CASSQDRTGTYYGYTF.

The chain employs TRBV10-1 and TRBJ1-1, with D maybe TRBD1 (6 bases). The V gene lost 3 bases and the J gene lost 5 bases, with 10 bases spanning the gap. The CDR3 totals 13 residues. Germline V gives CDR1 WNHNN, CDR2 SYGVQD (reference sequence). The CDR3 DNA sequence: TGCGCCAGCAGTGAAGGACAGTTGACTGAAGCTTTCTTT. Translation gives CASSEGQLTEAFF.

This chain uses TRBV7-9 with TRBJ1-5; 8 nucleotides agree with TRBD1. CDR1 is SEHNR and CDR2 is FQNEAQ in the germline V gene (reference sequence). This CDR3 contains 15 residues. The V segment lost 5 bases and the J segment 0 bases; nucleotides outside the gene matches: 3. CDR3 region: CASSPGQDSNQPQHF. The DNA for the CDR3 is TGTGCCAGCAGCCCGGGACAGGATAGCAATCAGCCCCAGCATTTT.

This chain joins TRBV29-1 and TRBJ1-2, with 9 bases that match TRBD1. Germline CDR1 is SQVTM and CDR2 is ANQGSEA. J was trimmed by 6 bases and V by 6 bases; bases with no gene match: 11. The length of the CDR3 is 14 residues. The CDR3 sequence is CSVTDRGTSNGYTF. The CDR3 DNA is TGCAGCGTGACCGACAGGGGGACCTCCAATGGCTACACCTTC.

This chain connects TRBV28 to TRBJ1-2; 10 bases map to TRBD1. Per germline, CDR1 MDHEN and CDR2 SYDVKM. The CDR3 contains 14 residues. The junction had 8 bases not matched to a gene; V was cut back by 5 bases and J by 8 bases. CDR3 loop: CASSPSGTGEGYTF. In DNA, the CDR3 is TGTGCCAGCAGTCCTTCAGGGACAGGGGAGGGCTACACCTTC.

The V gene is TRBV11-2, the J gene TRBJ2-7; no clear D. The CDR3 has 13 residues. Trimming removed 4 bases at V and 4 bases at J, with 11 bases between. The germline V gene has CDR1 SGHAT and CDR2 FQNNGV. Here the CDR3 DNA reads TGTGCCAGCAGCTCAAACCTACCGTACGAGCAGTACTTC. It yields the protein CASSSNLPYEQYF.

The chain employs TRBV9 and TRBJ1-3; TRBD1 matches at 7 bases. This CDR3 has 16 residues. V shed 4 bases and J 0 bases; nucleotides not matched to a gene: 7. The germline V gene has CDR1 SGDLS and CDR2 YYNGEE. The CDR3 DNA reads as TGTGCCAGCAGCCCAGGACAGGCGATCTCTGGAAACACCATATATTTT. This translates into CASSPGQAISGNTIYF.

V usage is TRBV19 and J usage is TRBJ1-4, with D possibly being TRBD1 (5 bases). Per the germline V gene, CDR1 is LNHDA and CDR2 is SQIVND (reference sequence). The V gene lost 2 bases and the J gene lost 2 bases, with 9 bases spanning the gap. CDR3 length equals 15 residues. As DNA, the CDR3 is TGTGCCAGTAGTATACGGGGGGTGACTAATGAAAAACTGTTTTTT. Residues: CASSIRGVTNEKLFF.